The 18 T cell receptor beta chains given below trace back to one sample, sequenced in a study of T-cell reconstitution after alpha-beta-depleted transplantation in children. Molecular barcoding with unique molecular identifiers was used for the TCRbeta library. From the PCR reads, TCRdb called clonotypes with MiXCR, one entry per CDR3 protein. The data contain about 980,000 distinct CDR3 sequences, roughly 31% of them singletons. The starting material was PBMCs, mostly from graft donor cells, obtained 360 days after TCRalphabeta/CD19-depleted stem cell transplant. The receptors here all came from a boy under two years old who had a stem cell transplant for SCID, so the T cells may come from the graft donor.

This clonotype was picked up a small number of times. This chain uses TRBV7-2 with TRBJ1-1; D might be TRBD1 (6 bases). This CDR3 is 14 amino acids long. Looked up from germline, CDR1 is SGHTA and CDR2 is FQGNSA. V was trimmed by 2 bases and J by 3 bases, leaving 10 bases between them. The CDR3 DNA is TGTGCCAGCAGCTTACGGGGGCGAGACACTGAAGCTTTCTTT. This sequence encodes CASSLRGRDTEAFF. Full variable domain (rest looked up from reference TRBV7-2 and TRBJ1-1): GAGVSQSPSNKVTEKGKDVELRCDPISGHTALYWYRQSLGQGLEFLIYFQGNSAPDKSGLPSDRFSAERTGGSVSTLTIQRTQQEDSAVYLCASSLRGRDTEAFFGQGTRLTVV.

The sample holds a few counts of this clonotype. V and J are TRBV9 and TRBJ2-7; TRBD2 might be the D (8 bases). Germline CDR1 SGDLS, CDR2 YYNGEE. V was pared by 3 bases and J by 2 bases, with 12 bases between. There are 14 residues in the CDR3. Written as DNA, the CDR3 is TGTGCCAGCAGCGCGGGGGGGACAGCCTACGAGCAGTACTTC. Its translation: CASSAGGTAYEQYF. Drawing the rest from reference TRBV9 and TRBJ2-7, the complete variable domain is DSGVTQTPKHLITATGQRVTLRCSPRSGDLSVYWYQQSLDQGLQFLIQYYNGEERAKGNILERFSAQQFPDLHSELNLSSLELGDSALYFCASSAGGTAYEQYFGPGTRLTVT.

This clonotype showed up just a few times. This chain connects TRBV11-1 to TRBJ2-3; 9 bases fit TRBD1. The germline V gene encodes CDR1 SGHAT and CDR2 FQDESV (reference sequence). The CDR3 contains 18 residues. Germline trimming cut 2 bases from V and 3 bases from J; bases unmatched to any gene: 12. CDR3 loop: CASSLRRPGTGRTDTQYF. DNA for the CDR3: TGTGCCAGCAGCTTAAGACGGCCGGGGACAGGGAGGACAGATACGCAGTATTTT.

V gene TRBV2 combines with J gene TRBJ2-5; 10 bases are a match to TRBD1. Per germline, CDR1 SNHLY and CDR2 FYNNEI. The CDR3 covers 12 residues. V shed 10 bases and J 3 bases; nucleotides not matched to a gene: 2. The CDR3, as DNA: TGTGCCAAAGGGACAGGGGAAGAGACCCAGTACTTC. Translated: CAKGTGEETQYF.

This chain connects TRBV27 to TRBJ2-1; D remains unclear. This CDR3 spans 15 amino acids. Trimming left V 3 bases short and J 4 bases short, with 13 bases between. Looked up from germline, CDR1 is MNHEY and CDR2 is SMNVEV (reference sequence). The CDR3 loop is CASSLGPTPYNEQFF. CDR3 coding DNA: TGTGCCAGCAGTTTGGGCCCCACACCTTACAATGAGCAGTTCTTC.

The V call is TRBV20-1, the J call TRBJ1-5; D perhaps matches TRBD1 (5 bases). The CDR3 contains 15 residues. V dropped 2 bases and J dropped 0 bases, with 11 bases sitting between them. Germline V lookup: CDR1 DFQATT, CDR2 SNEGSKA (reference sequence). The CDR3 DNA is TGCAGTGCTAGACAGGGACCCTATAGCAATCAGCCCCAGCATTTT. Protein sequence: CSARQGPYSNQPQHF.

This clonotype was seen a few times. The chain is built from TRBV5-1 and TRBJ2-7, with 8 bases aligning to TRBD2. The CDR3 consists of 15 residues. The V gene's germline CDR1 is SGHRS and CDR2 YFSETQ. Trimming at V came to 0 bases and at J to 5 bases, leaving 7 bases not matched to a gene. The CDR3 nucleotides are TGCGCCAGCAGCTTGGCCGGGAGGGTTCGGGACGAGCAGTACTTC. Translation gives CASSLAGRVRDEQYF.

The chain combines TRBV5-1 with TRBJ1-1; D might be TRBD1 (6 bases). Germline values: CDR1 SGHRS, CDR2 YFSETQ. Trimming took 4 bases from V and 2 from J, leaving 12 bases between them. There are 14 residues in the CDR3. The CDR3 DNA follows: TGCGCCAGCAGCAACCCGGGACACAACACTGAAGCTTTCTTT. Encoded protein: CASSNPGHNTEAFF.

The rearrangement links TRBV12-3 or TRBV12-4 to TRBJ2-7; possibly TRBD1 for D (6 bases). V gave up 5 bases and J gave up 4 bases, with 12 bases separating them. This CDR3 comprises 13 residues. CDR3 sequence reads: CASSQGLGYEQYF. CDR3 DNA sequence: TGTGCCAGCAGTCAGGGGTTGGGTTACGAGCAGTACTTC.

The chain joins TRBV21-1 to TRBJ1-1; the table gives TRBD1 as D, unverified against the DNA. TRBV21-1 is designated a pseudogene. The CDR3 length is 16 residues. The CDR3 loop is CASSKASPDRARGAFF. The CDR3 DNA reads TGTGCCAGCAGCAAAGCTTCCCCAGACAGGGCCAGGGGAGCTTTCTTT.

The V call is TRBV9, the J call TRBJ2-1; 7 nucleotides align to TRBD2. This CDR3 has 16 amino acids. The V and J ends lost 1 base and 0 bases, in that order; junction bases with no gene match: 4. Germline CDR1 and CDR2: SGDLS and YYNGEE. The DNA for the CDR3 is TGTGCCAGCAGCGTATTAGGCGGGAGCTCCTACAATGAGCAGTTCTTC. This encodes CASSVLGGSSYNEQFF.

This clonotype showed up just a few times. The rearrangement joins TRBV7-9 to TRBJ2-5, with a possible D match to TRBD1 (6 bases). V was shortened by 7 bases and J by 6 bases, with 15 bases between the two germline ends. The germline gives CDR1 SEHNR, CDR2 FQNEAQ (reference sequence). The CDR3 has 13 residues. The CDR3 region has the DNA TGTGCCAGCAACAATGGGGGCCTAAAGACCCAGTACTTC. This sequence encodes CASNNGGLKTQYF.

The gene calls are TRBV14 and TRBJ2-5; 9 positions agree with TRBD2. V shed 4 bases, J shed 0 bases, and the junction held 6 bases outside the gene matches. Germline assignment: CDR1 SGHDN and CDR2 FVKESK. The CDR3 is 16 residues long. The CDR3 region has the DNA TGTGCCAGCAGCCCCCTTGCGGGGGGGTACCAAGAGACCCAGTACTTC. Translation: CASSPLAGGYQETQYF.

The chain links TRBV7-6 to TRBJ2-1, with TRBD2 matching 9 bases. Trimming took 1 base from V and 7 from J; bases not matched to a gene: 8. The germline gives CDR1 SGHVS, CDR2 FNYEAQ. CDR3 length equals 16 residues. The CDR3 DNA follows: TGTGCCAGCAGCTTAGGGCCAGCGGGGGGTGGAAATGAGCAGTTCTTC. It is translated as CASSLGPAGGGNEQFF.

V usage is TRBV20-1 and J usage is TRBJ2-1; TRBD2 might be the D (5 bases). Deletions cut 1 base from V and 3 bases from J, with 13 bases between. Germline CDR1 reads DFQATT; CDR2 reads SNEGSKA (reference sequence). This CDR3 is 15 amino acids long. The chain's CDR3 is CSARVTGVIYNEQFF. The CDR3 DNA reads TGCAGTGCTAGAGTAACCGGGGTGATCTACAATGAGCAGTTCTTC.

V and J are TRBV5-1 and TRBJ1-1, with D tentatively TRBD1 (5 bases). Germline loops: CDR1 SGHRS, CDR2 YFSETQ. The CDR3 length is 16 residues. V was cut by 0 bases and J by 1 base, with 13 bases left in between. CDR3 DNA: TGCGCCAGCAGCTTGGAGGCAGGGTTCTGGAACACTGAAGCTTTCTTT. It specifies CASSLEAGFWNTEAFF.

The chain combines TRBV10-3 with TRBJ2-3, with 7 bases fitting TRBD1. CDR3 length: 15 amino acids. J was trimmed by 0 bases and V by 6 bases; bases with no gene match: 6. Germline V gene lookup returns CDR1 ENHRY and CDR2 SYGVKD. The CDR3, as DNA: TGTGCCATCAGCCAGACAGGGATCAGCACAGATACGCAGTATTTT. This translates into CAISQTGISTDTQYF.

This clonotype was seen only once. The V gene is TRBV20-1, the J gene TRBJ2-2, with 7 nucleotides matching TRBD2. J lost 8 bases, V lost 0 bases, and 3 bases had no gene match. Germline values: CDR1 DFQATT, CDR2 SNEGSKA (reference sequence). The CDR3 length is 13 residues. The CDR3 region has the DNA TGCAGTGCTAGAGATCGGGGGGTTGGGGAGCTGTTTTTT. Its translation is CSARDRGVGELFF.